The sequence of this TCR beta chain was determined in a study of beta chain features in type 1 diabetes. It was one heparinised blood draw, averaging approximately 100 mL, that each donor gave. Expressed TCRB transcripts were sequenced because the isolated RNA had all been reverse transcribed beforehand. Measured with immunoSEQ multiplex PCR; TCRdb has only the in-frame clones, and not every one. The data hold 250,000 or so clones, with 55% to 70% observed a single time. V shed 6 bases and J 5 bases; nucleotides not matched to a gene: 4. The CDR3 covers 11 residues. Germline CDR1 reads SQVTM; CDR2 reads ANQGSEA.

The sequencing sample was made of naive CD4+ T cells from blood. The J gene is TRBJ2-7, the V gene TRBV29-1, with 7 nucleotides matching TRBD2. This clonotype originated in a young man in good health. CDR3 DNA: TGCAGCGTCCTAGCGGCCCACGAGCAGTACTTC. As protein: CSVLAAHEQYF.